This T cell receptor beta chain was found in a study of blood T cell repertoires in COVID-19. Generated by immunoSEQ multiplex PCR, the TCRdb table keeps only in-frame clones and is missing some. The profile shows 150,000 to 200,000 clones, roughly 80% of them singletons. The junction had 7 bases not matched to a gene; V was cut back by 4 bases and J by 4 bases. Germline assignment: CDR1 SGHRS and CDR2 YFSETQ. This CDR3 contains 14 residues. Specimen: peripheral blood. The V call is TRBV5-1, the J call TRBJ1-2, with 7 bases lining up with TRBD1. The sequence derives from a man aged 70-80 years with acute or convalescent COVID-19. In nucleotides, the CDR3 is TGCGCCAGCAGCGCCGACAGGGTAATCTATGGCTACACCTTC. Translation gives CASSADRVIYGYTF.